These 24 T cell receptor beta chains originate from one sample sequenced in a study of vaccination and CD4 T cells after COVID-19. Their specific antigens are unknown. Treatment described: approximately nine-day PBMC culture with coronavirus spike peptide pools or control peptides (ViraFEST assay). Sequenced with the Oncomine TCR Beta short-read assay was DNA taken from cultured CD4+ T cells. One entry per CDR3 protein, called by TCRdb with MiXCR from the PCR reads. This table has fewer than 9,000 distinct CDR3 sequences, 73% appearing once. Material for sequencing was CD4+ T cells from blood, cultured in vitro. These receptors came from a human donor who had recovered from COVID-19.

V usage is TRBV2 and J usage is TRBJ2-1; D may be TRBD1 (5 bases). The V end was cut by 4 bases, the J end by 0 bases, with 10 bases between. The CDR3 is made up of 15 amino acids. CDR1 and CDR2 (germline): SNHLY, FYNNEI. The CDR3 DNA is TGTGCCAGCAGTGGAGGCGACAGCTCCTACAATGAGCAGTTCTTC. Translation gives CASSGGDSSYNEQFF.

This rearrangement joins TRBV2 to TRBJ2-3, with D unclear. The CDR3 runs to 13 residues. Trimming left V 2 bases short and J 1 base short, with 4 bases between. Germline CDR1 is SNHLY and CDR2 is FYNNEI. As DNA, the CDR3 is TGTGCCAGCAGTGAACTCGGCACAGATACGCAGTATTTT. It codes for CASSELGTDTQYF.

This clonotype was observed a single time. The chain joins TRBV7-2 to TRBJ2-7; no clear D gene. CDR3 size: 14 residues. V lost 2 bases, J lost 2 bases, and 10 bases lay in between. Germline V gives CDR1 SGHTA, CDR2 FQGNSA. The CDR3 is CASSLRGQAYEQYF. Here the CDR3 DNA reads TGTGCCAGCAGCTTACGTGGGCAGGCCTACGAGCAGTACTTC. Supplemented by reference TRBV7-2 and TRBJ2-7, the full variable domain reads GAGVSQSPSNKVTEKGKDVELRCDPISGHTALYWYRQSLGQGLEFLIYFQGNSAPDKSGLPSDRFSAERTGGSVSTLTIQRTQQEDSAVYLCASSLRGQAYEQYFGPGTRLTVT.

This clonotype turned up a few times. The chain uses TRBV3-1 and TRBJ2-6; TRBD1 matches 7 bases. The CDR3 loop spans 16 amino acids. Germline CDR1 is LGHDT and CDR2 is YNNKEL (reference sequence). V lost 2 bases and J lost 0; bases outside the gene matches: 1. The CDR3 is CASSQRQGSGANVLTF. The CDR3, as DNA: TGTGCCAGCAGCCAACGACAGGGCTCTGGGGCCAACGTCCTGACTTTC.

CDR3 nucleotide sequence: TGCAGTGCTAGTCAGGCAGGGGCAGCCAAAAACATTCAGTACTTC. Its protein product is CSASQAGAAKNIQYF. This chain uses TRBV20-1 with TRBJ2-4; D may be TRBD1 (6 bases). The V end lost 3 bases, the J end lost 0 bases, and 12 bases lay between the germline ends. This CDR3 has 15 amino acids. The germline CDR1 and CDR2 sequences are DFQATT and SNEGSKA (reference sequence).

The chain is built from TRBV7-2 and TRBJ2-7; D remains ambiguous. V dropped 3 bases and J dropped 1 base, with 7 bases sitting between them. This CDR3 contains 13 residues. CDR1 SGHTA and CDR2 FQGNSA come from the germline V gene. The CDR3 protein is CASSFSSSYEQYF. DNA of the CDR3: TGTGCCAGCAGCTTCTCCAGTTCCTACGAGCAGTACTTC. Full variable domain (outside the CDR3, taken from reference TRBV7-2 and TRBJ2-7): GAGVSQSPSNKVTEKGKDVELRCDPISGHTALYWYRQSLGQGLEFLIYFQGNSAPDKSGLPSDRFSAERTGGSVSTLTIQRTQQEDSAVYLCASSFSSSYEQYFGPGTRLTVT.

This clonotype ranks as medium-sized. J is TRBJ1-3 and V is TRBV6-2 or TRBV6-3, with TRBD1 as a possible D gene (5 bases). V lost 7 bases to trimming and J lost 2 bases, with 12 bases between them. The CDR3 sequence is 14 residues long. Per the germline V gene, CDR1 is MNHEY and CDR2 is SVGEGT. CDR3 in DNA: TGTGCCAGCACCCAAGCAGGGACTGGAAACACCATATATTTT. Its protein is CASTQAGTGNTIYF.

The J gene is TRBJ1-2, the V gene TRBV19, with D possibly matching TRBD1 (6 bases). V gave up 4 bases and J gave up 5 bases, with 8 bases separating them. The CDR3 has 12 amino acids. Germline V gene lookup returns CDR1 LNHDA and CDR2 SQIVND (reference sequence). The CDR3 DNA reads as TGTGCCAGTAGTAAGGGGGATTATGGCTACACCTTC. Its protein product is CASSKGDYGYTF. Full variable domain (missing parts from reference TRBV19 and TRBJ1-2): DGGITQSPKYLFRKEGQNVTLSCEQNLNHDAMYWYRQDPGQGLRLIYYSQIVNDFQKGDIAEGYSVSREKKESFPLTVTSAQKNPTAFYLCASSKGDYGYTFGSGTRLTVV.

The CDR3 is CSARDLFSAGSAYNEQFF. The CDR3 nucleotides are TGCAGTGCTAGAGATTTGTTTTCAGCGGGATCGGCCTACAATGAGCAGTTCTTC. The chain employs TRBV20-1 and TRBJ2-1; the match to TRBD2 covers 7 bases. Germline V gives CDR1 DFQATT, CDR2 SNEGSKA (reference sequence). The CDR3 length is 18 residues. V gave up 0 bases and J gave up 2 bases; unmatched junction bases: 13.

The V and J genes are TRBV12-3 or TRBV12-4 and TRBJ1-2, with TRBD1 matching 8 bases. J lost 8 bases, V lost 6 bases, and 11 bases had no gene match. The CDR3 totals 14 residues. The CDR3 bases are TGTGCCAGCAGCTGGGGCAGGGGGCGAGGCGGCTACACCTTC. Protein: CASSWGRGRGGYTF.

The V and J genes are TRBV27 and TRBJ2-1, with TRBD2 matching over 11 bases. The germline V gene encodes CDR1 MNHEY and CDR2 SMNVEV (reference sequence). This CDR3 has 15 amino acids. Trimming cost V 5 bases and J 7 bases; bases outside gene matches: 7. CDR3 DNA: TGTGCCAGCAGTCCTCGGACTAGCGGGTCTAATGAGCAGTTCTTC. It encodes CASSPRTSGSNEQFF.

This sequence joins TRBV25-1 and TRBJ2-5, with 12 nucleotides matching TRBD2. V lost 3 bases and J lost 2; bases outside the gene matches: 4. CDR3 size: 16 residues. The germline CDR1 and CDR2 sequences are MGHDK and SYGVNS. The CDR3 is CASSDLGTSGQETQYF. CDR3 bases: TGTGCCAGCAGTGATCTGGGGACTAGCGGGCAAGAGACCCAGTACTTC.

As DNA, the CDR3 is TGCAGTGCTAGAGATGGGGTCGCGGGGGACCAGTACTTC. Translated: CSARDGVAGDQYF. The chain has TRBV20-1 and TRBJ2-5; 7 bases agree with TRBD2. Germline CDR1 reads DFQATT; CDR2 reads SNEGSKA (reference sequence). Germline trimming cut 0 bases from V and 10 bases from J; bases unmatched to any gene: 8. CDR3 size: 13 residues.

The genes are TRBV15 and TRBJ2-2; TRBD1 might be the D (6 bases). Germline-derived CDR1 and CDR2 are LNHNV and YYDKDF (reference sequence). Between the trimmed V and J ends, which lost 5 bases and 7 bases, there was a span of 14 bases. The CDR3 is 14 amino acids. The CDR3: CATSHRAKVGELFF. The CDR3 nucleotides read TGTGCCACCAGCCACAGGGCGAAAGTCGGGGAGCTGTTTTTT.

Only one count was recorded for this clonotype. The genes are TRBV10-2 and TRBJ2-2, with D possibly being TRBD2 (7 bases). From germline, CDR1 is WSHSY and CDR2 SAAADI. The CDR3 totals 15 residues. The V gene lost 7 bases and the J gene lost 2 bases, with 14 bases spanning the gap. The CDR3 is CASTERGGNTGELFF. In nucleotides, the CDR3 is TGCGCCAGCACCGAAAGGGGGGGCAACACCGGGGAGCTGTTTTTT.

The J gene is TRBJ2-5, the V gene TRBV11-2; TRBD2 matches 9 bases. The germline gives CDR1 SGHAT, CDR2 FQNNGV. The CDR3 runs 15 residues. V was pared by 5 bases and J by 4 bases, with 8 bases of the junction left unmatched. DNA of the CDR3: TGTGCCAGCAGCGATCTCGGACTAGCGCTAGAGACCCAGTACTTC. It encodes CASSDLGLALETQYF.

The chain carries TRBV6-1 and TRBJ2-1; 11 nucleotides align to TRBD2. The CDR3 runs to 16 residues. V trimming: 5 bases; J trimming: 4 bases; junction bases outside the gene matches: 7. Germline loops: CDR1 MNHNS, CDR2 SASEGT. For the CDR3, the DNA is TGTGCCAGCAGTACAGGGACTAGCGGAAGGTACAATGAGCAGTTCTTC. As protein: CASSTGTSGRYNEQFF.

The chain couples TRBV6-5 to TRBJ1-2; D remains unclear. V was shortened by 4 bases and J by 5 bases, with 14 bases between the two germline ends. Germline V gene sequence: CDR1 MNHEY, CDR2 SVGAGI. There are 14 residues in the CDR3. The DNA of the CDR3 is TGTGCCAGCAGTTCCCCGCCGACCTCATATGGCTACACCTTC. Its protein product is CASSSPPTSYGYTF.

CDR3 coding DNA: TGTGCCAGCAGTTTTAGCGGGGGGGCGAGCACAGATACGCAGTATTTT. This gives the protein CASSFSGGASTDTQYF. This chain uses TRBV27 with TRBJ2-3; TRBD2 matches 11 bases. The CDR3 totals 16 residues. Per germline, CDR1 MNHEY and CDR2 SMNVEV (reference sequence). Germline trimming cut 3 bases from V and 0 bases from J; bases unmatched to any gene: 2.

This clonotype has just a few counts. This chain connects TRBV20-1 to TRBJ2-5, with 8 bases that match TRBD2. V lost 3 bases, J lost 2 bases, and 2 bases stayed unmatched. The CDR3 sequence is 13 residues long. Germline CDR1 is DFQATT and CDR2 is SNEGSKA (reference sequence). The CDR3 sequence: CSASGGGQETQYF. CDR3 nucleotides: TGCAGTGCTAGCGGGGGGGGGCAAGAGACCCAGTACTTC.

The chain has TRBV6-1 and TRBJ1-2; 7 bases match TRBD1. J was trimmed by 2 bases and V by 6 bases; bases with no gene match: 9. There are 15 residues in the CDR3. In germline, CDR1 is MNHNS, CDR2 SASEGT. The CDR3 DNA sequence: TGTGCCAGCAGGCTCCGACAGGGATCAAACTATGGCTACACCTTC. It codes for CASRLRQGSNYGYTF.

V and J are TRBV20-1 and TRBJ1-6; weak D call: TRBD1 (5 bases). Trimming stripped 1 base from V and 4 bases from J, with 17 bases between. This CDR3 region has 17 residues. The germline CDR1 and CDR2 sequences are DFQATT and SNEGSKA (reference sequence). This chain's CDR3 is CSARAGGGNIYNSPLHF. CDR3 nucleotides: TGCAGTGCTAGAGCAGGTGGGGGGAATATATATAATTCACCCCTCCACTTT.

This chain connects TRBV7-8 to TRBJ1-1; 7 positions match TRBD1. The V gene's germline CDR1 is SGHVS and CDR2 FQNEAQ. This CDR3 region has 14 residues. The V gene end was trimmed by 5 bases and the J gene end by 1 base; junction bases not matched to a gene: 4. The CDR3 is CASSVTGANTEAFF. In DNA, the CDR3 is TGTGCCAGCAGCGTAACAGGGGCGAACACTGAAGCTTTCTTT.

The chain joins TRBV2 to TRBJ1-5, with D unclear. Germline V lookup: CDR1 SNHLY, CDR2 FYNNEI. V lost 9 bases, J lost 2 bases, and 8 bases lay in between. The CDR3 totals 12 residues. The CDR3 protein is CARRTGNQPQHF. CDR3 in DNA: TGTGCCAGGCGGACGGGCAATCAGCCCCAGCATTTT.